Listed here are 14 T cell receptor beta chains from one sample, sequenced in a study of shared clonotypes between healthy human individuals. Terminally differentiated effector memory CD45RA+ cells were excluded from the naive CD8 cells, which were CD45RO-negative and positively selected for CCR7. The protocol was immunoSEQ multiplex PCR, while the TCRdb copy is restricted to in-frame clones and leaves out a portion. The table lists around 2.1 million clones, about 93% of them singletons, with over 1.5% in the top ten. Material for sequencing was naive CD8+ T cells from PBMCs. These receptors all stem from a man aged 18 to 35 in good health. Some clones in this sample may be carry-over from other donors' samples.

The chain couples TRBV9 to TRBJ2-1, with D perhaps TRBD2 (5 bases). The germline V gene encodes CDR1 SGDLS and CDR2 YYNGEE. The CDR3 is made up of 17 amino acids. Trimming left V 2 bases short and J 0 bases short, with 15 bases between. CDR3 nucleotide sequence: TGTGCCAGCAGCGTGGACGAGCGGCTGAGCTCCTACAATGAGCAGTTCTTC. This sequence encodes CASSVDERLSSYNEQFF.

With respect to this clone: Other DNA sequences within the sample encode an identical CDR3. The V and J genes are TRBV28 and TRBJ1-1, with D perhaps TRBD1 (6 bases). The CDR3 sequence is 14 residues long. The V and J ends lost 0 bases and 1 base respectively, with 6 bases between them. Germline V gene sequence: CDR1 MDHEN, CDR2 SYDVKM. CDR3 in amino acids: CASSLWTGNTEAFF. CDR3 DNA: TGTGCCAGCAGTTTATGGACAGGGAACACTGAAGCTTTCTTT.

The V call is TRBV19, the J call TRBJ1-5; possibly TRBD1 for D (5 bases). The V and J ends lost 6 bases and 3 bases respectively, with 12 bases between them. Germline V gene lookup returns CDR1 LNHDA and CDR2 SQIVND (reference sequence). CDR3 size: 14 residues. The CDR3: CASSPGTFNQPQHF. The CDR3 DNA reads as TGTGCCAGTAGCCCAGGGACTTTCAATCAGCCCCAGCATTTT.

V usage is TRBV9 and J usage is TRBJ1-2, with D hard to call. V dropped 0 bases and J dropped 7 bases, with 10 bases sitting between them. The CDR3 length is 13 residues. Germline assignment: CDR1 SGDLS and CDR2 YYNGEE. Written as DNA, the CDR3 is TGTGCCAGCAGCGTAGCCGGGAAAGCTGGCTACACCTTC. It is translated as CASSVAGKAGYTF.

V and J are TRBV10-1 and TRBJ2-1; no firm D call. V lost 2 bases to trimming and J lost 2 bases, with 4 bases between them. The V gene's germline CDR1 is WNHNN and CDR2 SYGVQD (reference sequence). The CDR3 is 13 residues long. CDR3 nucleotide sequence: TGCGCCAGCAGTGAGCGGGCCTACAATGAGCAGTTCTTC. Translating it yields CASSERAYNEQFF.

This chain uses TRBV6-6 with TRBJ2-7; D might be TRBD2 (6 bases). V gave up 5 bases and J gave up 5 bases, with 10 bases separating them. The germline CDR1 and CDR2 sequences are MNHNY and SVGAGI (reference sequence). This CDR3 has 12 amino acids. CDR3 nucleotide sequence: TGTGCCAGCAGTGGGACTCCCCACGAGCAGTACTTC. Amino acid sequence: CASSGTPHEQYF.

This chain links TRBV7-9 with TRBJ2-7; D is unresolved. Germline CDR1 and CDR2: SEHNR and FQNEAQ (reference sequence). Trimming cost V 4 bases and J 5 bases, with 9 bases left between them. CDR3 length: 12 residues. DNA for the CDR3: TGTGCCAGCAGCTCCATGTGGCACGAGCAGTACTTC. This encodes CASSSMWHEQYF.

The chain combines TRBV5-8 with TRBJ1-2, with no clear D. The germline gives CDR1 SGHTS, CDR2 YDEGEE. V was clipped by 2 bases and J by 2 bases, with 7 bases between them. The length of the CDR3 is 13 residues. CDR3 nucleotide sequence: TGTGCCAGCAGCTTCACAGCGAACTATGGCTACACCTTC. Translation: CASSFTANYGYTF.

The chain couples TRBV27 to TRBJ2-1; 11 nucleotides match TRBD2. The germline gives CDR1 MNHEY, CDR2 SMNVEV (reference sequence). This CDR3 region has 17 residues. V gave up 2 bases and J gave up 2 bases; unmatched junction bases: 5. CDR3 amino acids: CASSLMILAGAYNEQFF. The CDR3 DNA reads TGTGCCAGCAGTTTAATGATACTAGCGGGAGCCTACAATGAGCAGTTCTTC.

CDR3 amino acids: CASSEHRAGDEQYF. In DNA form, the CDR3 reads TGTGCCAGCAGTGAACACAGGGCTGGAGACGAGCAGTACTTC. The chain links TRBV25-1 to TRBJ2-7; a weak D match, TRBD1 (6 bases). The CDR3 spans 14 residues. The V gene's germline CDR1 is MGHDK and CDR2 SYGVNS. With 2 bases removed from V and 5 bases from J, the gap between germline ends came to 13 bases.

The J gene is TRBJ2-7, the V gene TRBV11-2, with D perhaps matching TRBD1 (5 bases). The germline CDR1 and CDR2 sequences are SGHAT and FQNNGV. The CDR3 is 14 residues long. Trimming shortened V by 4 bases and J by 0 bases, and 10 bases separated the two germline ends. The CDR3 DNA is TGTGCCAGCAGCTATACAGGCAGCTCCTACGAGCAGTACTTC. It translates to CASSYTGSSYEQYF.

This chain connects TRBV29-1 to TRBJ1-1; D perhaps matches TRBD1 (5 bases). Germline V lookup: CDR1 SQVTM, CDR2 ANQGSEA. This CDR3 is built from 12 residues. The V gene lost 6 bases and the J gene lost 0 bases, with 8 bases spanning the gap. CDR3 nucleotides: TGCAGCGTGGGACCTTTGAACACTGAAGCTTTCTTT. It translates to CSVGPLNTEAFF. The full variable domain, in which reference TRBV29-1 and TRBJ1-1 provide the parts outside the CDR3, is SAVISQKPSRDICQRGTSLTIQCQVDSQVTMMFWYRQQPGQSLTLIATANQGSEATYESGFVIDKFPISRPNLTFSTLTVSNMSPEDSSIYLCSVGPLNTEAFFGQGTRLTVV.

The chain uses TRBV27 and TRBJ2-1; a possible D gene is TRBD2 (5 bases). Germline V gene sequence: CDR1 MNHEY, CDR2 SMNVEV (reference sequence). This CDR3 region has 16 residues. V was cut by 8 bases and J by 4 bases, with 21 bases left in between. As DNA, the CDR3 is TGTGCCAGCGGTAAGAGAACTTCGAGGGAGTACAATGAGCAGTTCTTC. This gives the protein CASGKRTSREYNEQFF.

V and J are TRBV27 and TRBJ1-2; 8 bases match TRBD1. The CDR3 extends over 15 amino acids. The trim removed 2 bases at V and 3 bases at J, leaving 5 bases unmatched. The germline V gene encodes CDR1 MNHEY and CDR2 SMNVEV (reference sequence). In nucleotides, the CDR3 is TGTGCCAGCAGTTTAAGGGGACAGGTCCACTATGGCTACACCTTC. Translation: CASSLRGQVHYGYTF.